The 31 T cell receptor beta chains below come from one sample, sequenced in a study of beta chain features in type 1 diabetes. Study-level results: Significant though moderate, a shortening of TCRB CDR3s appeared in all four CD4+ subsets of Type 1 diabetes patients.

The study reverse transcribed the entire isolated RNA, so it sequenced expressed TCRB transcripts. The table came from immunoSEQ multiplex PCR; TCRdb's copy has only in-frame clones and leaves some out. The table has about 660,000 clones, about 14% seen once. The antigens of these receptors remain unknown. Sequenced: naive CD4+ T cells from blood. These receptors all stem from a man aged 18 to 30 with type 1 diabetes.

A word on this clone: A junction boundary mismatches the germline segment, possibly from a read error. The chain is built from TRBV9 and TRBJ2-5, with D perhaps matching TRBD2 (6 bases). The CDR3 extends over 13 amino acids. Germline V lookup: CDR1 SGDLS, CDR2 YYNGEE. The CDR3 sequence is CASGGGDGRIQDF. The DNA for the CDR3 is TGTGCCAGCGGGGGAGGAGATGGACGAATACAGGACTTC.

V is TRBV7-2 and J is TRBJ2-7; 10 bases align to TRBD1. CDR1 is SGHTA and CDR2 is FQGNSA in the germline V gene. CDR3 size: 14 residues. The V segment lost 4 bases and the J segment 2 bases; nucleotides outside the gene matches: 2. Here the CDR3 DNA reads TGTGCCAGCAGCTGGGGGACAGGGGCCTACGAGCAGTACTTC. Protein: CASSWGTGAYEQYF.

V and J are TRBV7-2 and TRBJ1-2; 7 bases map to TRBD1. J lost 0 bases, V lost 5 bases, and 9 bases had no gene match. This CDR3 has 16 residues. Looked up from germline, CDR1 is SGHTA and CDR2 is FQGNSA. The CDR3 nucleotides are TGTGCCAGCAGCGAGGGGGCAGGGGACCCTAACTATGGCTACACCTTC. The encoded protein is CASSEGAGDPNYGYTF.

This clone was counted between two and nine times. The chain recombines TRBV7-3 with TRBJ1-6; possible D gene TRBD1, 5 bases. CDR3 length: 14 amino acids. V shed 5 bases and J shed 10 bases, with 15 bases lying between them. Germline assignment: CDR1 SGHTA and CDR2 FQGTGA. The CDR3 here is CASSVGLHGSPLHF. DNA of the CDR3: TGTGCCAGCAGCGTGGGACTCCATGGGTCACCCCTCCACTTT. The full variable domain, with the rest looked up from reference TRBV7-3 and TRBJ1-6, is GAGVSQTPSNKVTEKGKYVELRCDPISGHTALYWYRQSLGQGPEFLIYFQGTGAADDSGLPNDRFFAVRPEGSVSTLKIQRTERGDSAVYLCASSVGLHGSPLHFGNGTRLTVT.

This clone has just a few counts. The CDR3 sequence is CASTLTTQPQHF. CDR3 DNA sequence: TGTGCCAGCACCCTTACTACACAGCCCCAGCATTTT. The V gene is TRBV7-3, the J gene TRBJ1-5; no clear D. Germline CDR1 reads SGHTA; CDR2 reads FQGTGA. The CDR3 runs to 12 residues. V lost 7 bases and J lost 7, with 11 bases in between.

The chain employs TRBV6-6 and TRBJ1-2; TRBD1 aligns across 10 bases. The V and J ends lost 6 bases and 8 bases, in that order; junction bases with no gene match: 12. This CDR3 is 15 amino acids long. The germline gives CDR1 MNHNY, CDR2 SVGAGI (reference sequence). In DNA form, the CDR3 reads TGTGCCAGCAGGGGCGGACAGGGGGAATCATCGGGCTACACCTTC. It specifies CASRGGQGESSGYTF.

On this clone itself: Other nucleotide sequences in the sample specify the same CDR3. V usage is TRBV2 and J usage is TRBJ2-7, with D possibly being TRBD2 (5 bases). Trimming took off 9 bases at V and 4 bases at J, with 7 bases between the two ends. The CDR3 covers 10 residues. Germline V gene sequence: CDR1 SNHLY, CDR2 FYNNEI. CDR3 loop: CASRTYEQYF. The CDR3 DNA follows: TGTGCCAGTCGGACTTACGAGCAGTACTTC.

The CDR3 coding sequence is TGCAGCGTTGCCAGGGGGAACTATGGCTACACCTTC. Its protein product is CSVARGNYGYTF. V gene TRBV29-1 combines with J gene TRBJ1-2; 7 positions match TRBD1. CDR3 length equals 12 residues. Germline CDR1 is SQVTM and CDR2 is ANQGSEA. Trimming removed 4 bases from V and 2 bases from J; junction bases left unmatched: 1.

This chain connects TRBV7-2 to TRBJ2-1; 10 nucleotides align to TRBD1. The CDR3 runs 14 residues. The J segment lost 12 bases and the V segment lost 3 bases, leaving 8 bases of the junction unmatched. Germline V gene lookup returns CDR1 SGHTA and CDR2 FQGNSA. The DNA of the CDR3 is TGTGCCAGCAGCTTTGCAGACAGGGGGCGCGGGCAGTTCTTC. As protein: CASSFADRGRGQFF.

This chain's CDR3 is CASSPREAGGTEAFF. As DNA, the CDR3 is TGTGCCAGCAGCCCGCGGGAGGCCGGGGGCACTGAAGCTTTCTTT. The V call is TRBV27, the J call TRBJ1-1; tentative D call: TRBD1 (5 bases). The length of the CDR3 is 15 residues. V dropped 6 bases and J dropped 4 bases, with 18 bases sitting between them. Looked up from germline, CDR1 is MNHEY and CDR2 is SMNVEV (reference sequence).

The table lists this clone with a few counts. The V and J genes are TRBV30 and TRBJ2-5; D gene ambiguous. The CDR3 runs to 13 residues. Trimming left V 0 bases short and J 2 bases short, with 7 bases between. Germline-derived CDR1 and CDR2 are GTSNPN and SVGIG (reference sequence). CDR3 nucleotides: TGTGCCTGGAGTGTACGGGTACAAGAGACCCAGTACTTC. This codes for CAWSVRVQETQYF.

This clone was picked up a small number of times. The gene calls are TRBV2 and TRBJ1-2, with a weak D call TRBD1 (5 bases). The CDR3 is 14 residues long. Germline V gene data show CDR1 as SNHLY and CDR2 as FYNNEI. The germline V and J ends were trimmed by 4 bases and 4 bases, with 13 bases remaining between them. CDR3 in amino acids: CASSAYGGTYGYTF. In DNA form, the CDR3 reads TGTGCCAGCAGTGCATACGGGGGGACCTATGGCTACACCTTC.

V and J are TRBV11-2 and TRBJ2-7; D perhaps matches TRBD1 (6 bases). The germline V and J ends were trimmed by 1 base and 7 bases, with 20 bases remaining between them. CDR3 length equals 16 residues. Germline CDR1 is SGHAT and CDR2 is FQNNGV. The CDR3 DNA reads as TGTGCCAGCAGCTTAGGGTTAGTGGACAGAATGGAGGAGCAGTACTTC. This codes for CASSLGLVDRMEEQYF.

This clone has a handful of counts. This chain uses TRBV30 with TRBJ1-5, with 7 bases identical to TRBD1. Losses at the gene ends were 8 bases for V and 6 bases for J; bases not matched to a gene: 7. There are 12 residues in the CDR3. Germline loops: CDR1 GTSNPN, CDR2 SVGIG (reference sequence). The CDR3 loop reads CAGQGGGQPQHF. The CDR3 nucleotides are TGTGCCGGCCAGGGGGGCGGTCAGCCCCAGCATTTT.

In this sample, this clone turned up a few times. The CDR3 loop is CASSRPGQGYEQYF. The DNA for the CDR3 is TGCGCCAGCAGCCGTCCGGGACAGGGCTACGAGCAGTACTTC. The chain uses TRBV4-1 and TRBJ2-7, with 9 positions matching TRBD1. Germline V gives CDR1 MGHRA, CDR2 YSYEKL. V lost 4 bases to trimming and J lost 3 bases; unmatched junction nucleotides: 4. This CDR3 spans 14 amino acids.

V and J are TRBV7-9 and TRBJ1-3; a weak D match, TRBD1 (5 bases). V shed 5 bases and J shed 0 bases, with 17 bases lying between them. Germline V lookup: CDR1 SEHNR, CDR2 FQNEAQ (reference sequence). The CDR3 loop spans 17 amino acids. The CDR3 bases are TGTGCCAGCAGCGTAGGGTCCCAGAGGGGCTCTGGAAACACCATATATTTT. Its protein product is CASSVGSQRGSGNTIYF.

There are a few counts of this clone. The CDR3 reads CASSLAREKLFF. CDR3 DNA sequence: TGTGCCAGCAGCTTAGCGCGGGAAAAACTGTTTTTT. V is TRBV7-2 and J is TRBJ1-4; D is unresolved. This CDR3 has 12 amino acids. The germline V gene has CDR1 SGHTA and CDR2 FQGNSA. The ends were cut back, 0 bases at V and 8 bases at J, with 4 bases in the middle. The full variable domain, completed using reference TRBV7-2 and TRBJ1-4, is GAGVSQSPSNKVTEKGKDVELRCDPISGHTALYWYRQSLGQGLEFLIYFQGNSAPDKSGLPSDRFSAERTGGSVSTLTIQRTQQEDSAVYLCASSLAREKLFFGSGTQLSVL.

The chain has TRBV6-5 and TRBJ1-1; the D is unclear. This CDR3 is built from 12 residues. Between the trimmed V and J ends, which lost 5 bases and 7 bases, there was a span of 11 bases. CDR1 and CDR2 from the germline V gene are MNHEY and SVGAGI. The CDR3 loop reads CASSRTGSEAFF. CDR3 nucleotides: TGTGCCAGCAGTAGGACGGGAAGTGAAGCTTTCTTT.

J is TRBJ1-6 and V is TRBV9; no firm D call. The CDR3 consists of 16 residues. Per germline, CDR1 SGDLS and CDR2 YYNGEE. V lost 1 base to trimming and J lost 0 bases, with 8 bases between them. This chain's CDR3 is CASSVFGSSYNSPLHF. The CDR3 DNA reads as TGTGCCAGCAGCGTATTTGGGAGCTCCTATAATTCACCCCTCCACTTT.

This clone was seen a few times. The rearrangement links TRBV5-8 to TRBJ2-7; no reliable D call. Deletions cut 0 bases from V and 5 bases from J, with 12 bases between. The CDR3 has 14 amino acids. Germline lookup yields CDR1 SGHTS and CDR2 YDEGEE. The CDR3 reads CASSLAPEGDEQYF. CDR3 nucleotide sequence: TGTGCCAGCAGCTTGGCACCAGAAGGAGACGAGCAGTACTTC. Complete variable domain (other parts from reference TRBV5-8 and TRBJ2-7): EAGVTQSPTHLIKTRGQQATLRCSPISGHTSVYWYQQALGLGLQFLLWYDEGEERNRGNFPPRFSGRQFPNYSSELNVNALELEDSALYLCASSLAPEGDEQYFGPGTRLTVT.

This clone turned up a few times. The chain recombines TRBV29-1 with TRBJ2-7; a possible D gene is TRBD2 (7 bases). With 5 bases removed from V and 5 bases from J, the gap between germline ends came to 22 bases. Looked up from germline, CDR1 is SQVTM and CDR2 is ANQGSEA. The CDR3 length is 15 residues. The CDR3 DNA reads as TGCAGCGTTCCTTTGGGGGCGGGAGTTCGGAACGAGCAGTACTTC. Protein sequence: CSVPLGAGVRNEQYF.

Comments on this clone: This CDR3 is also generated by other DNA sequences in the sample. The gene calls are TRBV30 and TRBJ1-2, with a tentative D call TRBD1 (6 bases). There are 11 residues in the CDR3. Germline CDR1 reads GTSNPN; CDR2 reads SVGIG (reference sequence). V lost 1 base to trimming and J lost 8 bases, with 8 bases between them. In nucleotides, the CDR3 is TGTGCCTGGAGTGGAGGGGGAGGCTACACCTTC. Its protein is CAWSGGGGYTF.

This clone has a handful of counts. The gene calls are TRBV7-8 and TRBJ2-7; no firm D call. The V gene lost 5 bases and the J gene lost 2 bases, with 13 bases spanning the gap. CDR3 length: 14 residues. Germline V gene sequence: CDR1 SGHVS, CDR2 FQNEAQ. CDR3 in DNA: TGTGCCAGCAGCCCGTGGACCACCACCTACGAGCAGTACTTC. This encodes CASSPWTTTYEQYF. Full variable domain (missing parts from reference TRBV7-8 and TRBJ2-7): GAGVSQSPRYKVAKRGQDVALRCDPISGHVSLFWYQQALGQGPEFLTYFQNEAQLDKSGLPSDRFFAERPEGSVSTLKIQRTQQEDSAVYLCASSPWTTTYEQYFGPGTRLTVT.

The chain joins TRBV30 to TRBJ1-6; D not certain. Germline-derived CDR1 and CDR2 are GTSNPN and SVGIG (reference sequence). Trimming pared 1 base from V and 9 bases from J, leaving 10 bases between. The CDR3 covers 13 residues. The CDR3 protein is CAWSGNSFSPLHF. The CDR3 DNA sequence: TGTGCCTGGAGTGGTAACAGCTTTTCACCCCTCCACTTT.

This chain joins TRBV11-3 and TRBJ1-4, with TRBD1 as a possible D gene (5 bases). V was trimmed by 10 bases and J by 5 bases, leaving 17 bases between them. Germline V gives CDR1 SGHNT, CDR2 YENEEA. The CDR3 is 14 amino acids. The CDR3 DNA reads TGTGCCACGTTTCGGCCAGGGCCGAATGAAAAACTGTTTTTT. This translates into CATFRPGPNEKLFF. Using reference TRBV11-3 and TRBJ1-4 for the parts outside the CDR3, the full variable domain is EAGVVQSPRYKIIEKKQPVAFWCNPISGHNTLYWYLQNLGQGPELLIRYENEEAVDDSQLPKDRFSAERLKGVDSTLKIQPAELGDSAVYLCATFRPGPNEKLFFGSGTQLSVL.

The CDR3 is CASSPPGQFGNQPQHF. The CDR3 nucleotides read TGTGCCAGCTCACCACCGGGACAGTTTGGCAATCAGCCCCAGCATTTT. J is TRBJ1-5 and V is TRBV18; 7 bases fit TRBD1. The CDR3 runs to 16 residues. Germline V gene lookup returns CDR1 KGHSH and CDR2 LQKENI. The ends lost 0 bases at V and 2 bases at J; junction bases unmatched: 4.

This rearrangement joins TRBV4-1 to TRBJ2-3; D is ambiguous. Germline CDR1 and CDR2: MGHRA and YSYEKL. The CDR3 spans 16 residues. V lost 4 bases to trimming and J lost 6 bases, with 20 bases between them. The CDR3 spells CASSRRWAALEDTQYF. The CDR3 DNA follows: TGCGCCAGCAGCCGTCGTTGGGCCGCGTTGGAGGATACGCAGTATTTT.

The chain carries TRBV14 and TRBJ2-1; possibly TRBD1 or TRBD2 for D (5 bases each). Germline V CDR1 and CDR2: SGHDN, FVKESK. This CDR3 has 17 amino acids. V shed 4 bases and J shed 0 bases, with 16 bases lying between them. In DNA form, the CDR3 reads TGTGCCAGCAGCCTCGGGGCTGGCAGGGACTCCTACAATGAGCAGTTCTTC. As protein: CASSLGAGRDSYNEQFF.

This clone was picked up a small number of times. The chain is built from TRBV4-3 and TRBJ2-5, with unresolved D. CDR3 length equals 13 residues. The V end was cut by 0 bases, the J end by 5 bases, with 7 bases between. Germline lookup yields CDR1 LGHNA and CDR2 YSLEER. This CDR3 reads CASSQDARETQYF. DNA of the CDR3: TGCGCCAGCAGCCAAGATGCCCGTGAGACCCAGTACTTC.

This clone was counted between two and nine times. The CDR3 sequence is CAWSVRGRDNTEAFF. CDR3 nucleotides: TGTGCCTGGAGTGTTAGGGGGAGGGATAACACTGAAGCTTTCTTT. The V and J genes are TRBV30 and TRBJ1-1; D might be TRBD1 (6 bases). V dropped 0 bases and J dropped 2 bases, with 13 bases sitting between them. This CDR3 comprises 15 residues. The germline gives CDR1 GTSNPN, CDR2 SVGIG (reference sequence).

Regarding this clone: The sample carries other DNA sequences with the same CDR3. The gene calls are TRBV14 and TRBJ2-6, with D hard to call. The germline gives CDR1 SGHDN, CDR2 FVKESK. The CDR3 covers 14 residues. The V end lost 3 bases, the J end lost 0 bases, and 3 bases lay between the germline ends. The CDR3 loop is CASSQGSGANVLTF. CDR3 bases: TGTGCCAGCAGCCAGGGCTCTGGGGCCAACGTCCTGACTTTC. The whole variable domain, filled in from reference TRBV14 and TRBJ2-6, reads EAGVTQFPSHSVIEKGQTVTLRCDPISGHDNLYWYRRVMGKEIKFLLHFVKESKQDESGMPNNRFLAERTGGTYSTLKVQPAELEDSGVYFCASSQGSGANVLTFGAGSRLTVL.